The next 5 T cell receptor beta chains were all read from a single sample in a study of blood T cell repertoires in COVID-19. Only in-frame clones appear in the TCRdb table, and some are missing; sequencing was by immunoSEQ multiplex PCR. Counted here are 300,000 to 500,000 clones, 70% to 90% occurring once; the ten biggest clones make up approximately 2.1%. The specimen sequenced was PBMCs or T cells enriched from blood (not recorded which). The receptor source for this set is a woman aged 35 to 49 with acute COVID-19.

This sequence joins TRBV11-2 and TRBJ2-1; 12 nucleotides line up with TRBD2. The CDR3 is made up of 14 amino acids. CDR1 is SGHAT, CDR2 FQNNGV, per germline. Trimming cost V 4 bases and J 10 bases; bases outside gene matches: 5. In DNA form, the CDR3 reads TGTGCCAGCAGCTCCGGACTAGCGGGGCACGAGCAGTTCTTC. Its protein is CASSSGLAGHEQFF.

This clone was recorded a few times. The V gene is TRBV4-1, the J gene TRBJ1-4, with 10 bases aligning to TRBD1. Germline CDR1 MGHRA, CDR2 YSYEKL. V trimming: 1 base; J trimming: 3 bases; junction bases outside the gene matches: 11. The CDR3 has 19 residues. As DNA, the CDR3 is TGCGCCAGCAGCCAAGTTTCCGGGACAGGGGTAGTGTCTAATGAAAAACTGTTTTTT. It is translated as CASSQVSGTGVVSNEKLFF.

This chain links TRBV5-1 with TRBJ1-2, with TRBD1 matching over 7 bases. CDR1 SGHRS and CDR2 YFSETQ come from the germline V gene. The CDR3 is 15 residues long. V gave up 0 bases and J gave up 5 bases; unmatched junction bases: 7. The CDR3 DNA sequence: TGCGCCAGCAGCTTGGTACTGGGACAGTCTTATGGCTACACCTTC. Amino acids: CASSLVLGQSYGYTF.

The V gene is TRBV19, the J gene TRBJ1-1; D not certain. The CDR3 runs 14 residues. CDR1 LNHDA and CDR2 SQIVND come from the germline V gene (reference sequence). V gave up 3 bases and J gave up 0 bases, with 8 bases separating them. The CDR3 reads CASSIVAVNTEAFF. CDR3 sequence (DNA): TGTGCCAGTAGTATCGTCGCGGTGAACACTGAAGCTTTCTTT.

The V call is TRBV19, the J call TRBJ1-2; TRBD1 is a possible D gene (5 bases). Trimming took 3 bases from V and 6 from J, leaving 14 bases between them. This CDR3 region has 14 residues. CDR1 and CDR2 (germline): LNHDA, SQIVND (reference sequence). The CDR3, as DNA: TGTGCCAGTAGTATTACCAGGGATGCAAATGGCTACACCTTC. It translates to CASSITRDANGYTF.